This TCR beta chain was recorded in a study of shared clonotypes between healthy human individuals. A word on this clone: What it binds is unknown.

Here immunoSEQ multiplex PCR was the method, and the copy in TCRdb shows in-frame clones only, minus some. Of 950,000 to 1,100,000 clones listed, around 76% are singletons. Points from the study as a whole: Non-shared clonotypes displayed generation probabilities falling below those of clonotypes present in all four donors.

Germline V gene lookup returns CDR1 MNHEY and CDR2 SMNVEV (reference sequence). The CDR3 is 12 amino acids. Trimming took 3 bases from V and 9 from J, leaving 9 bases between them. A CD45RA+ naive subset and a CD45RA-negative memory subset were split from CD4+ cells. The V gene is TRBV27, the J gene TRBJ2-1; D ambiguous. Sequencing input: memory CD4+ T cells sorted from blood. The subset: CD45RA-negative fraction. The TCR sequence derives from a man in his late teens or twenties in good health. CDR3 sequence reads: CASSFALGEQFF. CDR3 coding DNA: TGTGCCAGCAGTTTCGCTCTAGGTGAGCAGTTCTTC.